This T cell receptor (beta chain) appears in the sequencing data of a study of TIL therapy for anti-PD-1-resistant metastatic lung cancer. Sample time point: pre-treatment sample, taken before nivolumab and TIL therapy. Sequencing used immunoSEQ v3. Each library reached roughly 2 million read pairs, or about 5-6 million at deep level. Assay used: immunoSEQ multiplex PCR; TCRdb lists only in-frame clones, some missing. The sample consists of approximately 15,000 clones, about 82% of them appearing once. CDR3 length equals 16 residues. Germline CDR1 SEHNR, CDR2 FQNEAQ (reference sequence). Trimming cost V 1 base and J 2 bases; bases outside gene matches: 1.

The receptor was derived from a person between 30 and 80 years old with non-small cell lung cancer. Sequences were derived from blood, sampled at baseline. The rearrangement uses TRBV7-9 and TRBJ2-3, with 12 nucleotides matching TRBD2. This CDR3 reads CASSLGTSGVTDTQYF. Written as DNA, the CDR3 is TGTGCCAGCAGCTTAGGGACTAGCGGGGTCACAGATACGCAGTATTTT.